This T cell receptor beta chain came from a study of T cell responses to AZD1222 COVID-19 vaccine. TCRdb's table, derived via immunoSEQ multiplex PCR, lists solely in-frame clones and lacks some. The sample shows roughly 180,000 clones, approximately 86% of them seen only once. The germline gives CDR1 LGHDT, CDR2 YNNKEL (reference sequence). J gave up 3 bases and V 1 base, and 11 bases lay outside the gene matches. CDR3 length: 19 amino acids. This sequence joins TRBV3-1 (or the pseudogene TRBV3-2) and TRBJ2-5; 13 bases map to TRBD2. Specimen: peripheral blood, collected on day 0 of AZD1222 vaccination. The sequence was obtained from an adult in good health. CDR3 DNA sequence: TGTGCCAGCAGCCAAGTGGGGTTACCGGGACTAGCGGGGAAAGAGACCCAGTACTTC. It specifies CASSQVGLPGLAGKETQYF.